This TCR beta chain came from a study of control samples from healthy donors and cancer patients. The V and J ends lost 9 bases and 0 bases respectively, with 14 bases between them. The germline V gene encodes CDR1 LNHDA and CDR2 SQIVND (reference sequence). CDR3 size: 14 residues. The assay was immunoSEQ multiplex PCR, and TCRdb's table has in-frame clones only and misses some. There are more than 10,000 clones in the sample; 85% to 95% occur only once, and around 14% lies in the top ten. The genes are TRBV19 and TRBJ1-1; D is perhaps TRBD1 (5 bases). Sequenced sample: PBMCs. The receptor was isolated from a man aged 80 or over with lung cancer. The CDR3 loop is CARGGSFMNTEAFF. The CDR3 DNA sequence: TGTGCCAGGGGGGGGAGTTTCATGAACACTGAAGCTTTCTTT.